The T cell receptor beta chain under discussion was sequenced for a study of human T cells and chemical hapten exposure. This clonotype was counted a few times. Time point of the sample: patch test 1, 2 weeks after DPC sensitization. Treatment noted: therapeutic diphenylcyclopropenone sensitization with weekly scalp DPC. TCRdb re-called the RACE reads with MiXCR, one entry per CDR3 protein. The sample gives 350,000 or so distinct CDR3 sequences, roughly 6.9% of which show up once; approximately 8.9% is in the top ten. This CDR3 has 14 residues. Trimming took off 10 bases at V and 4 bases at J, with 19 bases between the two ends. Germline values: CDR1 MNHEY, CDR2 SVGEGT.

This clonotype was obtained from a woman aged 18-30 years with alopecia areata. Some clones in this sample may be carry-over from other donors' samples. The sample in question was whole blood, obtained in connection with sensitization to the hapten diphenylcyclopropenone (DPC). J is TRBJ1-1 and V is TRBV6-2 or TRBV6-3, with unresolved D. CDR3 DNA: TGTGCCACAACCCCCTCCTTTCTGGTCACTGAAGCTTTCTTT. It is translated as CATTPSFLVTEAFF.